The subject of this entry is one TCR beta chain. Its antigen is not known. These data come from a study of T cells after yellow fever vaccination. The overall study: Fractions of limited cellularity were prepared by means of SMART-Seq v4 Ultra Low Input. Study results and limitations: Contamination by abundant bulk-population clonotypes could be present in FACS-sorted repertoires. Clonotypes found in both CD4 and CD8 compartments made up a small share.

Trimming pared 3 bases from V and 3 bases from J, leaving 9 bases between. The CDR3 totals 13 residues. From germline, CDR1 is MNHNY and CDR2 SVGAGI (reference sequence). A universal primer site and UMIs were added as TCR cDNA was made by 5'RACE template switching. One entry per CDR3 protein, called by TCRdb with MiXCR from the 5' RACE reads. The sample has about 340,000 distinct CDR3 sequences; approximately 9% are singletons. The receptor's source is a man between 18 and 35 years old who received the YFV17D yellow fever vaccine. The chain carries TRBV6-6 and TRBJ2-7, with D unclear. Source: PBMCs, taken on the day of the first yellow fever vaccination. This CDR3 is CASSYEAHYEQYV. The CDR3 nucleotides read TGTGCCAGCAGTTATGAGGCCCACTACGAGCAGTACGTC.